A single sample gave rise to the 19 T cell receptor beta chains below, sequenced in a study of beta chain features in type 1 diabetes. cDNA synthesis used the whole RNA isolate, giving expressed TCRB sequences. Clones were read by immunoSEQ multiplex PCR, and TCRdb kept only the in-frame ones, dropping some. The sample carries around 400,000 clones, around 16% recorded once. The material sequenced was naive CD4+ T cells from blood. The receptor source for this set is a young woman in good health.

The rearrangement joins TRBV20-1 to TRBJ2-3; no firm D call. The germline CDR1 and CDR2 sequences are DFQATT and SNEGSKA (reference sequence). The V end was cut by 5 bases, the J end by 7 bases, with 7 bases between. The CDR3 runs 10 residues. The CDR3 DNA reads TGCAGTGCTCTGGGCTATACGCAGTATTTT. Its translation is CSALGYTQYF.

This clone was detected only a few times. The chain is built from TRBV29-1 and TRBJ1-1, with D possibly TRBD1 on 6 matching bases. The length of the CDR3 is 13 residues. The V and J ends lost 7 bases and 0 bases respectively, with 12 bases between them. CDR1 is SQVTM and CDR2 is ANQGSEA in the germline V gene. CDR3 nucleotide sequence: TGCAGCGCAACAGGGCAAATGAACACTGAAGCTTTCTTT. Translation gives CSATGQMNTEAFF.

This rearrangement joins TRBV7-3 to TRBJ2-2; the D is unclear. The CDR3 sequence is 13 residues long. Trimming removed 8 bases at V and 1 base at J, with 8 bases between. The germline V gene encodes CDR1 SGHTA and CDR2 FQGTGA. Written as DNA, the CDR3 is TGTGCCAGCCAGGTGGGGAACACCGGGGAGCTGTTTTTT. This translates into CASQVGNTGELFF. Looking up the rest from reference TRBV7-3 and TRBJ2-2 gives the full variable domain: GAGVSQTPSNKVTEKGKYVELRCDPISGHTALYWYRQSLGQGPEFLIYFQGTGAADDSGLPNDRFFAVRPEGSVSTLKIQRTERGDSAVYLCASQVGNTGELFFGEGSRLTVL.

This clone was seen only a few times. J is TRBJ2-1 and V is TRBV7-3; 10 positions match TRBD2. Germline V gene sequence: CDR1 SGHTA, CDR2 FQGTGA. V shed 0 bases, J shed 3 bases, and the junction held 8 bases outside the gene matches. CDR3 length: 18 amino acids. The CDR3 bases are TGTGCCAGCAGCTTAACAGGGCTAGCGGGAGTAGGCTACAATGAGCAGTTCTTC. It translates to CASSLTGLAGVGYNEQFF. The full variable domain, with the rest looked up from reference TRBV7-3 and TRBJ2-1, is GAGVSQTPSNKVTEKGKYVELRCDPISGHTALYWYRQSLGQGPEFLIYFQGTGAADDSGLPNDRFFAVRPEGSVSTLKIQRTERGDSAVYLCASSLTGLAGVGYNEQFFGPGTRLTVL.

The chain links TRBV2 to TRBJ1-2; D uncertain. Deletions cut 6 bases from V and 1 base from J, with 9 bases between. The CDR3 length is 13 residues. Per germline, CDR1 SNHLY and CDR2 FYNNEI. CDR3 sequence (DNA): TGTGCCAGCAGGGAGGATTATAACTATGGCTACACCTTC. Amino acids: CASREDYNYGYTF.

The table lists this clone with a few counts. The chain uses TRBV11-2 and TRBJ2-3, with 8 positions matching TRBD2. The germline CDR1 and CDR2 sequences are SGHAT and FQNNGV. The CDR3 spans 14 residues. After removal of 7 bases from V and 5 bases from J, the junction contained 8 bases not matched to a gene. CDR3 coding DNA: TGTGCCAGCAAAAAAGCGGGAGAGGTAGATACGCAGTATTTT. This encodes CASKKAGEVDTQYF.

This chain connects TRBV7-2 to TRBJ2-5; tentative D call: TRBD2 (5 bases). Germline CDR1 is SGHTA and CDR2 is FQGNSA. The CDR3 runs 14 residues. The germline V and J ends were trimmed by 4 bases and 0 bases, with 9 bases remaining between them. The CDR3 reads CASSWVAYQETQYF. The CDR3 bases are TGTGCCAGCAGCTGGGTAGCGTACCAAGAGACCCAGTACTTC. The complete variable domain, with remaining parts taken from reference TRBV7-2 and TRBJ2-5, reads GAGVSQSPSNKVTEKGKDVELRCDPISGHTALYWYRQSLGQGLEFLIYFQGNSAPDKSGLPSDRFSAERTGGSVSTLTIQRTQQEDSAVYLCASSWVAYQETQYFGPGTRLLVL.

The gene calls are TRBV20-1 and TRBJ2-3, with TRBD2 as a possible D gene (5 bases). The CDR3 has 11 residues. Germline loops: CDR1 DFQATT, CDR2 SNEGSKA (reference sequence). CDR3 DNA: TGCAATCCCGCTAGCACCTATACGCAGTATTTT. Its translation: CNPASTYTQYF.

This clone occurred a few times. The V call is TRBV25-1, the J call TRBJ2-5, with 11 bases matching TRBD2. J was trimmed by 5 bases and V by 0 bases; bases with no gene match: 8. CDR1 and CDR2 from the germline V gene are MGHDK and SYGVNS. The CDR3 is made up of 17 amino acids. CDR3 amino acids: CASSEYRRTSGLETQYF. For the CDR3, the DNA is TGTGCCAGCAGTGAATACCGACGGACTAGCGGGCTGGAGACCCAGTACTTC.

This clone was recorded a few times. The chain couples TRBV21-1 to TRBJ2-7; the listed D gene, TRBD1, was not tested against the DNA. TRBV21-1 is described as a pseudogene. The CDR3 extends over 15 amino acids. The CDR3 is CASTHGQGNPYEQYF. The CDR3 nucleotides are TGTGCCAGCACCCACGGACAGGGTAATCCCTACGAGCAGTACTTC.

This chain joins TRBV29-1 and TRBJ1-1; D perhaps matches TRBD1 (5 bases). V lost 0 bases and J lost 12, with 20 bases in between. There are 14 residues in the CDR3. The germline gives CDR1 SQVTM, CDR2 ANQGSEA. In nucleotides, the CDR3 is TGCAGCGTTGAAGATCTGGGGGACTCTCACTCGACTTTCTTT. It specifies CSVEDLGDSHSTFF.

There are a few counts of this clone. The chain links TRBV5-1 to TRBJ1-5, with a possible D match to TRBD1 (6 bases). CDR3 length equals 15 residues. V lost 0 bases, J lost 6 bases, and 13 bases lay in between. Germline CDR1 reads SGHRS; CDR2 reads YFSETQ. The CDR3 region has the DNA TGCGCCAGCAGCTTGGAGGCAGGGGCGGGTCAGCCCCAGCATTTT. Amino acid sequence: CASSLEAGAGQPQHF.

The chain recombines TRBV27 with TRBJ1-2, with D uncertain. The germline V gene has CDR1 MNHEY and CDR2 SMNVEV (reference sequence). Trimming took 5 bases from V and 8 from J, leaving 21 bases between them. The CDR3 sequence is 15 residues long. CDR3 loop: CASSHYGSPLEGYTF. CDR3 sequence (DNA): TGTGCCAGCAGTCACTACGGCAGTCCCCTTGAGGGCTACACCTTC.

The chain employs TRBV7-2 and TRBJ1-2; possible D gene TRBD1, 6 bases. This CDR3 is built from 15 residues. CDR1 SGHTA and CDR2 FQGNSA come from the germline V gene. V was pared by 7 bases and J by 3 bases, with 18 bases between. The CDR3 nucleotides are TGTGCCAGCACCCCTCCCCCGACAGGAGACTATGGCTACACCTTC. Translated, it gives CASTPPPTGDYGYTF.

This clone was picked up a small number of times. The CDR3 region has the DNA TGTGCCAGCAGCCCCTCCCCAAGGACCTTCCAGGGGCAGTACTTC. Its protein product is CASSPSPRTFQGQYF. The chain couples TRBV9 to TRBJ2-7; D is perhaps TRBD1 (5 bases). The CDR3 sequence is 15 residues long. V was cut by 4 bases and J by 9 bases, with 23 bases left in between. CDR1 SGDLS and CDR2 YYNGEE come from the germline V gene.

This clone was observed a few times. The chain couples TRBV30 to TRBJ2-2; 10 bases match TRBD1. Germline assignment: CDR1 GTSNPN and CDR2 SVGIG (reference sequence). This CDR3 has 14 amino acids. The junction had 6 bases not matched to a gene; V was cut back by 7 bases and J by 4 bases. CDR3 nucleotides: TGTGCCTTTAGACAGGGGGCCGGCACCGGGGAGCTGTTTTTT. Amino acids: CAFRQGAGTGELFF.

CDR3 in amino acids: CASSLLSGGSYNEQFF. The CDR3 nucleotides are TGTGCCAGCAGCTTGCTGTCGGGGGGCTCCTACAATGAGCAGTTCTTC. The V gene is TRBV7-3, the J gene TRBJ2-1; TRBD2 matches at 7 bases. Germline V gene sequence: CDR1 SGHTA, CDR2 FQGTGA. After removal of 3 bases from V and 0 bases from J, the junction contained 5 bases not matched to a gene. The CDR3 length is 16 residues.

The chain employs TRBV10-3 and TRBJ1-4, with 8 positions matching TRBD1. The junction had 5 bases not matched to a gene; V was cut back by 6 bases and J by 8 bases. Germline CDR1 ENHRY, CDR2 SYGVKD. This CDR3 spans 13 amino acids. This chain's CDR3 is CAIRGGQEEKLFF. In DNA form, the CDR3 reads TGTGCCATCAGAGGGGGACAGGAAGAAAAACTGTTTTTT.

The J gene is TRBJ2-5, the V gene TRBV18; D not certain. The germline gives CDR1 KGHSH, CDR2 LQKENI. The V and J ends lost 10 bases and 0 bases respectively, with 6 bases between them. CDR3 length: 11 residues. CDR3 sequence: CATLYQETQYF. DNA of the CDR3: TGTGCCACTCTGTACCAAGAGACCCAGTACTTC.